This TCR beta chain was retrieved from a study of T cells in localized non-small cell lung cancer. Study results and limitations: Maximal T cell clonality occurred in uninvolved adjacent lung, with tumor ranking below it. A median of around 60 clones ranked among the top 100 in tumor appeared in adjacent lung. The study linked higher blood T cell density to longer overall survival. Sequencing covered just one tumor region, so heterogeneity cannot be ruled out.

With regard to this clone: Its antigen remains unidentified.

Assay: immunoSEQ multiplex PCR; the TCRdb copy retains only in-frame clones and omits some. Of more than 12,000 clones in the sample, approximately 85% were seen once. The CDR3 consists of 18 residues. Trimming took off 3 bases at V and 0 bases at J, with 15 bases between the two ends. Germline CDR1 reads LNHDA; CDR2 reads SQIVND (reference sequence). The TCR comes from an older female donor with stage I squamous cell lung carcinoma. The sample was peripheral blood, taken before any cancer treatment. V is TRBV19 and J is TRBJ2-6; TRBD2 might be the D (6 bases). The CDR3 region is CASSIAGNPTSGANVLTF. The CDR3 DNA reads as TGTGCCAGTAGTATCGCGGGGAACCCGACCTCTGGGGCCAACGTCCTGACTTTC. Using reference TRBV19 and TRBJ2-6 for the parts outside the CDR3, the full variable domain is DGGITQSPKYLFRKEGQNVTLSCEQNLNHDAMYWYRQDPGQGLRLIYYSQIVNDFQKGDIAEGYSVSREKKESFPLTVTSAQKNPTAFYLCASSIAGNPTSGANVLTFGAGSRLTVL.